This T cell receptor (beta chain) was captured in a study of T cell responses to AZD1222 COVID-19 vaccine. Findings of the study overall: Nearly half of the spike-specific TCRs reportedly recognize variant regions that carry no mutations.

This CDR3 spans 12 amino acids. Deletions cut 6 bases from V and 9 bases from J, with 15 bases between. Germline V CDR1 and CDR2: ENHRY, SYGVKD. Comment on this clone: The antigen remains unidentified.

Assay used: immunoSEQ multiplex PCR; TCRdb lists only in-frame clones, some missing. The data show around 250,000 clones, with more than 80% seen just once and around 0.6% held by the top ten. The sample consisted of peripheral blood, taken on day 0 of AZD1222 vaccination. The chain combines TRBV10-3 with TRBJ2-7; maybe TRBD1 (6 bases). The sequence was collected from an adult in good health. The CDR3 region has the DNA TGTGCCATCAGCGAGGACAGTTTTGGGCAGTACTTC. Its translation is CAISEDSFGQYF.